These T cell receptor beta chains were read from a single sample in a study of cytomegalovirus exposure and HLA in healthy donors. Assay: immunoSEQ multiplex PCR; the TCRdb copy retains only in-frame clones and omits some. The table lists some 200,000 clones, about 88% of them singletons. The sample was PBMCs. These receptors were obtained from a girl under three years old in good health and CMV-seronegative. Each CDR3 is given without its conserved first and last residue. D genes are given only for firm matches.

D gene: TRBD1
V gene: TRBV5-1
J gene: TRBJ1-2
CDR3 protein: ASSFNRDSYGYT

D gene: NA
V gene: TRBV9
J gene: TRBJ2-1
CDR3 protein: ASSVQGRAGDEQF

D gene: NA
V gene: TRBV30
J gene: TRBJ1-1
CDR3 protein: ARIPDRIIAEAF

D gene: NA
V gene: TRBV10-3
J gene: TRBJ2-7
CDR3 protein: AISNSLHTSYEQY

D gene: NA
V gene: TRBV9
J gene: TRBJ1-3
CDR3 protein: ASSAAEGLSGNTIY

D gene: NA
V gene: TRBV7-3
J gene: TRBJ1-5
CDR3 protein: ASSLGAEQPQH

D gene: NA
V gene: TRBV10-1
J gene: TRBJ2-7
CDR3 protein: ASSEQTQGHEQY

D gene: NA
V gene: TRBV30
J gene: TRBJ2-7
CDR3 protein: AWRLEGNYEQY

D gene: NA
V gene: TRBV9
J gene: TRBJ2-1
CDR3 protein: ASSVGTGSYNEQF

D gene: TRBD1
V gene: TRBV2
J gene: TRBJ2-7
CDR3 protein: ASSSRGPRSYEQY

D gene: NA
V gene: TRBV5-8
J gene: TRBJ1-5
CDR3 protein: ASSLGWQGSANQPQH

D gene: TRBD2
V gene: TRBV9
J gene: TRBJ2-3
CDR3 protein: ASSVDGGSTDTQY

D gene: NA
V gene: TRBV9
J gene: TRBJ2-3
CDR3 protein: ASSVGGVRMEDTQY

D gene: NA
V gene: TRBV7-9
J gene: TRBJ2-3
CDR3 protein: SIDRDTQY

D gene: TRBD1
V gene: TRBV7-2
J gene: TRBJ1-4
CDR3 protein: ASSLGRGQGNEKLF

D gene: NA
V gene: TRBV10-2
J gene: TRBJ2-3
CDR3 protein: ASRLDNTDTQY

D gene: TRBD2
V gene: TRBV9
J gene: TRBJ2-7
CDR3 protein: ASSLSGGPRYEQY

D gene: NA
V gene: TRBV5-1
J gene: TRBJ1-5
CDR3 protein: ASSLIGGDQPQH

D gene: NA
V gene: TRBV30
J gene: TRBJ1-1
CDR3 protein: AWTDKLNTEAF

D gene: NA
V gene: TRBV4-1
J gene: TRBJ2-1
CDR3 protein: ASSQRTALNEQF

D gene: TRBD2
V gene: TRBV7-9
J gene: TRBJ2-7
CDR3 protein: SSNPGGYEQY

D gene: NA
V gene: TRBV19
J gene: TRBJ1-4
CDR3 protein: ASSIAPVGNEKLF

D gene: TRBD2
V gene: TRBV15
J gene: TRBJ2-5
CDR3 protein: ATSRDRTSGGQETQY

D gene: TRBD2
V gene: TRBV6-8
J gene: TRBJ2-1
CDR3 protein: ASRRTRDYNEQF

D gene: TRBD1
V gene: TRBV2
J gene: TRBJ2-7
CDR3 protein: ASSESGGRHEQY

D gene: NA
V gene: TRBV19
J gene: TRBJ2-1
CDR3 protein: ASGAGRYNEQF

D gene: NA
V gene: TRBV2
J gene: TRBJ1-4
CDR3 protein: ASRAGRTDIKNEKLF

D gene: NA
V gene: TRBV9
J gene: TRBJ2-3
CDR3 protein: ASSVAGVLTDTQY

D gene: TRBD2
V gene: TRBV5-5
J gene: TRBJ2-3
CDR3 protein: ASSLGGGYTDTQY

D gene: NA
V gene: TRBV30
J gene: TRBJ1-2
CDR3 protein: AWSVGGAAVCT

D gene: NA
V gene: TRBV30
J gene: TRBJ1-2
CDR3 protein: AWSSPGNYGYT

D gene: NA
V gene: TRBV6-5
J gene: TRBJ2-7
CDR3 protein: ASSYTGTGAYEQY

D gene: TRBD1
V gene: TRBV6-1
J gene: TRBJ2-7
CDR3 protein: ASSELFWGQYYEQY

D gene: NA
V gene: TRBV19
J gene: TRBJ2-7
CDR3 protein: ASSIYSGSYEQY

D gene: TRBD1
V gene: TRBV9
J gene: TRBJ2-5
CDR3 protein: ASSVIGTAKETQY

D gene: NA
V gene: TRBV10-2
J gene: TRBJ1-5
CDR3 protein: ASSESASNQPQH

D gene: NA
V gene: TRBV7-9
J gene: TRBJ1-1
CDR3 protein: ASSLRGNTEAF

D gene: TRBD2
V gene: TRBV19
J gene: TRBJ2-7
CDR3 protein: ASSTLGLAGVRQY

D gene: NA
V gene: TRBV29-1
J gene: TRBJ2-3
CDR3 protein: SVGTKSSTDTQY

D gene: TRBD1
V gene: TRBV20-1
J gene: TRBJ2-1
CDR3 protein: SAWTGGEQF

D gene: NA
V gene: TRBV5-1
J gene: TRBJ2-1
CDR3 protein: ASSLKEGRTSYNEQF

D gene: NA
V gene: TRBV30
J gene: TRBJ2-1
CDR3 protein: AWSGSSYNEQF

D gene: NA
V gene: TRBV7-2
J gene: TRBJ1-5
CDR3 protein: ASSLQVSNQPQH

D gene: TRBD1
V gene: TRBV6-5
J gene: TRBJ2-4
CDR3 protein: ASSYSTGVGDIQY

D gene: NA
V gene: TRBV7-9
J gene: TRBJ1-2
CDR3 protein: ASSTPQGIYGYT

D gene: TRBD2
V gene: TRBV11-2
J gene: TRBJ2-1
CDR3 protein: ASSLVAASGKVYNEQF

D gene: TRBD2
V gene: TRBV7-9
J gene: TRBJ2-2
CDR3 protein: ASSLRGGTGELF

D gene: NA
V gene: TRBV7-8
J gene: TRBJ2-5
CDR3 protein: ASSFLRFQETQY

D gene: TRBD1
V gene: TRBV7-6
J gene: TRBJ1-4
CDR3 protein: ASSLGQGAREKLF

D gene: TRBD1
V gene: TRBV5-6
J gene: TRBJ1-4
CDR3 protein: ASSRGQGGEKLF

D gene: TRBD2
V gene: TRBV10-3
J gene: TRBJ2-1
CDR3 protein: AILAGEYNEQF

D gene: NA
V gene: TRBV2
J gene: TRBJ1-4
CDR3 protein: ASRIANEKLF

D gene: NA
V gene: TRBV4-2
J gene: TRBJ1-1
CDR3 protein: ASSRSGVLSVTEAF

D gene: NA
V gene: TRBV19
J gene: TRBJ2-6
CDR3 protein: ASREGTGANVLT

D gene: TRBD2
V gene: TRBV30
J gene: TRBJ2-1
CDR3 protein: AWAGPGGSYNEQF

D gene: TRBD1
V gene: TRBV27
J gene: TRBJ2-1
CDR3 protein: ASSFWDRFSSYNEQF

D gene: TRBD2
V gene: TRBV4-2
J gene: TRBJ2-4
CDR3 protein: ASSPISSGGVHIQY

D gene: NA
V gene: TRBV6-1
J gene: TRBJ2-1
CDR3 protein: ASIGFYGEQF

D gene: NA
V gene: TRBV6-6
J gene: TRBJ2-7
CDR3 protein: ASSPRTPTYEQY

D gene: NA
V gene: TRBV13
J gene: TRBJ2-1
CDR3 protein: ASSLLANSYNEQF